This entry lists 20 T cell receptor beta chains sequenced from one sample in a study of OX40 agonist ivuxolimab in advanced cancers. The library was built by means of the immunoSEQ multiplex PCR assay. TCRdb provides this immuneACCESS table in a form limited to in-frame rearrangements. Some clones are lacking; in checked studies, under half of them reflect an unresolved V gene, and why the rest are absent is not known. Recorded for this sample are about 60,000 clones; approximately 86% of them occurred a single time. In total, the top ten clones hold around 0.6% of the sample. The material sequenced was CD4+ or CD8+ T cells sorted from blood, taken in a trial of the OX40 agonist ivuxolimab. Receptors originate from an adult with an advanced solid tumor such as melanoma, head and neck, liver or kidney cancer.

The chain uses TRBV2 and TRBJ1-2, with 12 bases lining up with TRBD1. Per germline, CDR1 SNHLY and CDR2 FYNNEI. This CDR3 region has 14 residues. J gave up 9 bases and V 6 bases, and 8 bases lay outside the gene matches. The CDR3 region is CASSGTGGATSYTF. The CDR3 nucleotides read TGTGCCAGCAGCGGGACAGGGGGCGCGACTAGCTACACCTTC. The entire variable domain, with the rest obtained from reference TRBV2 and TRBJ1-2, is as follows: EPEVTQTPSHQVTQMGQEVILRCVPISNHLYFYWYRQILGQKVEFLVSFYNNEISEKSEIFDDQFSVERPDGSNFTLKIRSTKLEDSAMYFCASSGTGGATSYTFGSGTRLTVV.

The chain recombines TRBV14 with TRBJ2-1, with 11 positions matching TRBD2. The J segment lost 4 bases and the V segment lost 3 bases, leaving 5 bases of the junction unmatched. Germline V CDR1 and CDR2: SGHDN, FVKESK. The CDR3 consists of 16 residues. CDR3 region: CASSHQRLAGYNEQFF. The DNA for the CDR3 is TGTGCCAGCAGCCATCAACGACTAGCGGGATACAATGAGCAGTTCTTC.

The chain recombines TRBV4-1 with TRBJ2-1; 11 positions agree with TRBD1. Trimming cost V 3 bases and J 10 bases; bases outside gene matches: 8. Germline V gene lookup returns CDR1 MGHRA and CDR2 YSYEKL. CDR3 length equals 15 residues. The CDR3 nucleotides are TGCGCCAGCAGCCAGCCGGGACAGGGGGTAGGAGAGCAGTTCTTC. Amino acid sequence: CASSQPGQGVGEQFF.

The V and J genes are TRBV4-3 and TRBJ2-3; no definite D call. The V end lost 4 bases, the J end lost 2 bases, and 7 bases lay between the germline ends. Germline assignment: CDR1 LGHNA and CDR2 YSLEER. There are 13 residues in the CDR3. CDR3 loop: CASSLYPTDTQYF. CDR3 coding DNA: TGCGCCAGCAGCCTATACCCCACAGATACGCAGTATTTT.

The V call is TRBV6-5, the J call TRBJ2-6, with D uncertain. The V end was cut by 5 bases, the J end by 0 bases, with 5 bases between. CDR3 length equals 14 residues. Germline-derived CDR1 and CDR2 are MNHEY and SVGAGI. DNA of the CDR3: TGTGCCAGCAGTGGATACTCTGGGGCCAACGTCCTGACTTTC. This codes for CASSGYSGANVLTF.

The CDR3 loop reads CASSARAGGAGGYTF. The CDR3 DNA reads TGTGCCAGCAGCGCTAGAGCAGGGGGCGCAGGTGGCTACACCTTC. The rearrangement uses TRBV7-3 and TRBJ1-2; 8 bases fit TRBD1. CDR3 length: 15 amino acids. CDR1 and CDR2 (germline): SGHTA, FQGTGA. With 5 bases clipped from V and 7 bases from J, the junction kept 12 bases outside the gene matches.

This rearrangement joins TRBV28 to TRBJ1-2; TRBD1 agrees at 9 bases. CDR3 length: 14 amino acids. Germline lookup yields CDR1 MDHEN and CDR2 SYDVKM. After removal of 5 bases from V and 4 bases from J, the junction contained 5 bases not matched to a gene. The CDR3 region has the DNA TGTGCCAGCAGTCCCGGGACAGGGTTCTATGGCTACACCTTC. This translates into CASSPGTGFYGYTF.

The chain has TRBV5-1 and TRBJ2-2; tentatively, D is TRBD2 (6 bases). This CDR3 spans 15 amino acids. The germline V gene has CDR1 SGHRS and CDR2 YFSETQ. V lost 3 bases to trimming and J lost 5 bases, with 14 bases between them. CDR3 loop: CASSWGSGGTGELFF. CDR3 bases: TGCGCCAGCAGCTGGGGGTCAGGAGGGACCGGGGAGCTGTTTTTT.

The rearrangement links TRBV11-2 to TRBJ1-1; no clear D. The V end was cut by 0 bases, the J end by 0 bases, with 11 bases between. CDR3 length: 16 residues. CDR1 and CDR2 (germline): SGHAT, FQNNGV. The CDR3 spells CASSLEATIMNTEAFF. The CDR3 DNA is TGTGCCAGCAGCTTAGAAGCGACCATCATGAACACTGAAGCTTTCTTT.

The V call is TRBV6-5, the J call TRBJ2-7, with 7 bases fitting TRBD2. V lost 2 bases to trimming and J lost 0 bases; unmatched junction nucleotides: 4. The CDR3 totals 15 residues. Per germline, CDR1 MNHEY and CDR2 SVGAGI. This CDR3 is CASSYGGSHSYEQYF. In DNA form, the CDR3 reads TGTGCCAGCAGTTACGGCGGGAGCCACTCCTACGAGCAGTACTTC.

The chain has TRBV29-1 and TRBJ2-5; TRBD2 might be the D (5 bases). Germline V gene data show CDR1 as SQVTM and CDR2 as ANQGSEA. The V gene lost 4 bases and the J gene lost 7 bases, with 16 bases spanning the gap. This CDR3 is built from 13 residues. The CDR3 loop reads CSVAVRTEGTQYF. The CDR3 DNA is TGCAGCGTTGCTGTGCGAACAGAGGGGACCCAGTACTTC.

CDR3 protein: CASPTSRVADTQYF. The CDR3 DNA is TGTGCTTCCCCCACTAGCCGAGTGGCAGATACGCAGTATTTT. J is TRBJ2-3 and V is TRBV28; TRBD2 is a possible D gene (6 bases). The CDR3 is 14 amino acids. CDR1 is MDHEN, CDR2 SYDVKM, per germline.

The chain recombines TRBV11-1 with TRBJ2-1; no firm D call. This CDR3 spans 11 amino acids. From germline, CDR1 is SGHAT and CDR2 FQDESV (reference sequence). V lost 4 bases, J lost 8 bases, and 6 bases lay in between. CDR3 residues: CASSSAYEQFF. The CDR3 DNA reads as TGTGCCAGCAGCTCCGCCTATGAGCAGTTCTTC.

The chain uses TRBV7-6 and TRBJ2-5, with D possibly matching TRBD1 (5 bases). The CDR3 length is 14 residues. Germline CDR1 and CDR2: SGHVS and FNYEAQ. Trimming took off 2 bases at V and 4 bases at J, with 11 bases between the two ends. Here the CDR3 reads CASSLIAGSETQYF. CDR3 nucleotides: TGTGCCAGCAGCTTAATCGCAGGGTCAGAGACCCAGTACTTC.

This sequence joins TRBV11-2 and TRBJ2-2; possibly TRBD1 for D (5 bases). V lost 4 bases to trimming and J lost 4 bases, with 13 bases between them. Germline CDR1 and CDR2: SGHAT and FQNNGV. The CDR3 contains 15 residues. DNA of the CDR3: TGTGCCAGCAGCTCCAGGGATATTGGCACCGGGGAGCTGTTTTTT. Translating it yields CASSSRDIGTGELFF.

The chain combines TRBV7-8 with TRBJ2-3; 7 bases map to TRBD2. J lost 3 bases, V lost 0 bases, and 6 bases had no gene match. From germline, CDR1 is SGHVS and CDR2 FQNEAQ. The CDR3 contains 16 residues. CDR3 nucleotide sequence: TGTGCCAGCAGCTTAGCAGCGGGGAGTGGAACAGATACGCAGTATTTT. It codes for CASSLAAGSGTDTQYF.

The chain employs TRBV11-1 and TRBJ2-7; D is possibly TRBD2 (6 bases). From germline, CDR1 is SGHAT and CDR2 FQDESV (reference sequence). V lost 2 bases, J lost 4 bases, and 12 bases lay in between. The CDR3 contains 14 residues. DNA for the CDR3: TGTGCCAGCAGCTTACCGGGAGCGGTATACGAGCAGTACTTC. It yields the protein CASSLPGAVYEQYF.

The chain combines TRBV2 with TRBJ2-7; TRBD2 might be the D (7 bases). V lost 7 bases and J lost 1, with 14 bases in between. Germline CDR1 reads SNHLY; CDR2 reads FYNNEI. The CDR3 sequence is 14 residues long. DNA of the CDR3: TGTGCCAGCAAGGGGGGGATGTTGTCCTACGAGCAGTACTTC. Translation gives CASKGGMLSYEQYF. Based on the CDR3 plus reference TRBV2 and TRBJ2-7, the full variable domain is EPEVTQTPSHQVTQMGQEVILRCVPISNHLYFYWYRQILGQKVEFLVSFYNNEISEKSEIFDDQFSVERPDGSNFTLKIRSTKLEDSAMYFCASKGGMLSYEQYFGPGTRLTVT.

The CDR3 sequence: CASSLTSDGPVGTQYF. The CDR3 bases are TGCGCCAGCAGCCTGACTAGCGACGGACCCGTCGGGACCCAGTACTTC. The chain carries TRBV4-1 and TRBJ2-5, with 8 bases identical to TRBD2. This CDR3 is 16 amino acids long. The V gene's germline CDR1 is MGHRA and CDR2 YSYEKL. V shed 4 bases, J shed 7 bases, and the junction held 14 bases outside the gene matches.

V and J are TRBV30 and TRBJ2-7; TRBD1 agrees at 11 bases. Germline V gene sequence: CDR1 GTSNPN, CDR2 SVGIG (reference sequence). The CDR3 has 16 amino acids. The junction had 10 bases not matched to a gene; V was cut back by 1 base and J by 5 bases. The CDR3 loop is CAWSEVPGQGVHEQYF. As DNA, the CDR3 is TGTGCCTGGAGTGAAGTCCCGGGACAGGGGGTCCACGAGCAGTACTTC.